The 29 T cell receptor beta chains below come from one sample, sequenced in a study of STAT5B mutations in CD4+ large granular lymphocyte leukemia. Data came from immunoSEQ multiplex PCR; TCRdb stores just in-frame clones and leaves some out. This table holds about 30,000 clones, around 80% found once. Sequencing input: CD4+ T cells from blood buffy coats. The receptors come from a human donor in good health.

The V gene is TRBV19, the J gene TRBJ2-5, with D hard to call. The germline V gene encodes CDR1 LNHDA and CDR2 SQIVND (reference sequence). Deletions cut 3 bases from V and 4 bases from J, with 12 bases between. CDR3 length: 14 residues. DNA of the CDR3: TGTGCCAGTAGTATCAACCTGACTCCAGAGACCCAGTACTTC. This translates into CASSINLTPETQYF.

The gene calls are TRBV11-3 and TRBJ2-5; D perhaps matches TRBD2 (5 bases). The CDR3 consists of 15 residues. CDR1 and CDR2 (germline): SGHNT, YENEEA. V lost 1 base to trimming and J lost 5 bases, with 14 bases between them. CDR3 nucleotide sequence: TGTGCCAGCAGCTTAGGTCCCCTACCGGGGGAGACCCAGTACTTC. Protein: CASSLGPLPGETQYF.

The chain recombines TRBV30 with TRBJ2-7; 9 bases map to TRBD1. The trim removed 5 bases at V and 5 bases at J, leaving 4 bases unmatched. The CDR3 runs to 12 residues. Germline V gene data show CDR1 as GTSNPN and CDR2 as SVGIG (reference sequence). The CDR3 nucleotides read TGTGCCTGGGGACAGGGGAGGGACGAGCAGTACTTC. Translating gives CAWGQGRDEQYF.

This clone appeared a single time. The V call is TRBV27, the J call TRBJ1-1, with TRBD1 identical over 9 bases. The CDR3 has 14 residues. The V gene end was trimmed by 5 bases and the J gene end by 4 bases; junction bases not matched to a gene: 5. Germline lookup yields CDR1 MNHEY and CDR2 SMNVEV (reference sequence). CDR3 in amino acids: CASSVQGAGTEAFF. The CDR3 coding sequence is TGTGCCAGCAGTGTACAGGGGGCCGGCACTGAAGCTTTCTTT.

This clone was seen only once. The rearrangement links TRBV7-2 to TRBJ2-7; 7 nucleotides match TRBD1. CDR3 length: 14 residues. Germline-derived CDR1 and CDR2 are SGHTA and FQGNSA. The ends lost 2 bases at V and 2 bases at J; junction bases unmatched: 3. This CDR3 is CASSLNRGPYEQYF. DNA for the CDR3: TGTGCCAGCAGCTTAAACAGGGGTCCCTACGAGCAGTACTTC.

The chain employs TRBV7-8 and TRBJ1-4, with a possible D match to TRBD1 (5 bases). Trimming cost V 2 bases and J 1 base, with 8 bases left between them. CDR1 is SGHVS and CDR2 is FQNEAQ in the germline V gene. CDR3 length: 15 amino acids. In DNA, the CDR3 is TGTGCCAGCAGCTTACGGACACGAACTAATGAAAAACTGTTTTTT. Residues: CASSLRTRTNEKLFF.

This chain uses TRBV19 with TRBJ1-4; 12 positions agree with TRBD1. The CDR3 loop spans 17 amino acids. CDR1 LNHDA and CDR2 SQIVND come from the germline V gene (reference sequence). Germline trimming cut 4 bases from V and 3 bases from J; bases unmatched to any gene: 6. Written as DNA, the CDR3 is TGTGCCAGTAGTACCGGGACAGGGGGCCGGTCTAATGAAAAACTGTTTTTT. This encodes CASSTGTGGRSNEKLFF.

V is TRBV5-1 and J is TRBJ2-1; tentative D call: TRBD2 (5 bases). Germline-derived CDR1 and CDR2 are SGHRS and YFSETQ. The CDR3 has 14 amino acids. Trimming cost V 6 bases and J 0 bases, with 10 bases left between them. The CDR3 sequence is CASNGGSSYNEQFF. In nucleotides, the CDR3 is TGCGCCAGCAATGGAGGAAGCTCCTACAATGAGCAGTTCTTC.

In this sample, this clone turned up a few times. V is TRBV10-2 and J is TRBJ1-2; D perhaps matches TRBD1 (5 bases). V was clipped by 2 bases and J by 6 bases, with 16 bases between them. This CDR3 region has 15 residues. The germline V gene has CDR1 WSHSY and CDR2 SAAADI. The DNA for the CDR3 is TGCGCCAGCAGTGAGCCTGCTTGGGGGGGTGATGGCTACACCTTC. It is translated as CASSEPAWGGDGYTF.

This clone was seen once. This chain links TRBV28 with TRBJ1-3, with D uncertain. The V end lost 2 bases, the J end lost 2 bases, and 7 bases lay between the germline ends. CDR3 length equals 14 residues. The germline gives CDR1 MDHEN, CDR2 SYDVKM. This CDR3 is CASSLGSTGNTIYF. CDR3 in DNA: TGTGCCAGCAGTTTAGGGAGTACTGGAAACACCATATATTTT.

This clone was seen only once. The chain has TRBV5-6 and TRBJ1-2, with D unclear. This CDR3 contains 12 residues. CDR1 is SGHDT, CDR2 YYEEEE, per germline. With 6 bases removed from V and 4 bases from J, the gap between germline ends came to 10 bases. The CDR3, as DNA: TGTGCCAGCAACATCCGAGGCTATGGCTACACCTTC. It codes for CASNIRGYGYTF.

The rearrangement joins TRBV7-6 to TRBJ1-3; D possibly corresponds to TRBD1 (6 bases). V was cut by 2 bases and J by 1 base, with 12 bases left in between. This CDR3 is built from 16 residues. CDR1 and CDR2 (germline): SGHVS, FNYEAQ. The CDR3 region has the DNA TGTGCCAGCAGCTTACGGGGACACCTATCTGGAAACACCATATATTTT. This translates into CASSLRGHLSGNTIYF.

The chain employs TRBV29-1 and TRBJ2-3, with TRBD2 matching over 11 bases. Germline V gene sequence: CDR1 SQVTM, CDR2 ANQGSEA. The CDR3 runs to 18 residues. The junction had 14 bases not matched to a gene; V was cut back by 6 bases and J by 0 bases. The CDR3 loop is CSVSPPRGLAGSTDTQYF. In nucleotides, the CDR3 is TGCAGCGTCTCCCCCCCCCGCGGACTAGCGGGTAGCACAGATACGCAGTATTTT.

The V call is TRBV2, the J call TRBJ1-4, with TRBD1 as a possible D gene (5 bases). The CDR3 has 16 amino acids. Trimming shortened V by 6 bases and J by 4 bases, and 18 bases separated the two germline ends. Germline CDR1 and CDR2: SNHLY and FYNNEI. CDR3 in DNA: TGTGCCAGCAGGACGAGGGCAGGGAGGGTTAATGAAAAACTGTTTTTT. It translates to CASRTRAGRVNEKLFF.

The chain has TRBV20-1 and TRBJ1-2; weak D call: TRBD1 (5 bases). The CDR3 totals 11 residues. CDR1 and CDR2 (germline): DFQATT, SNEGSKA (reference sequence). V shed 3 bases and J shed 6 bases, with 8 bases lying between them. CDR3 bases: TGCAGTGCTAGTGCAGGGAATGGCTACACCTTC. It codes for CSASAGNGYTF.

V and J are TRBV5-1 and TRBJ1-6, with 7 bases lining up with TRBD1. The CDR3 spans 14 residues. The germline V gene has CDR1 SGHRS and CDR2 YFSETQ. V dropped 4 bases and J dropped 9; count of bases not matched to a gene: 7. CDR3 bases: TGCGCCAGCAGCCAATCGGACAGGTCTTCACCCCTCCACTTT. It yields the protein CASSQSDRSSPLHF.

Here the CDR3 reads CASTTTGRNTIYF. The CDR3 nucleotides read TGTGCCAGTACCACGACAGGGAGAAACACCATATATTTT. The chain links TRBV19 to TRBJ1-3; 7 nucleotides agree with TRBD1. The CDR3 covers 13 residues. CDR1 is LNHDA and CDR2 is SQIVND in the germline V gene (reference sequence). V dropped 7 bases and J dropped 5; count of bases not matched to a gene: 5. Full variable domain (rest looked up from reference TRBV19 and TRBJ1-3): DGGITQSPKYLFRKEGQNVTLSCEQNLNHDAMYWYRQDPGQGLRLIYYSQIVNDFQKGDIAEGYSVSREKKESFPLTVTSAQKNPTAFYLCASTTTGRNTIYFGEGSWLTVV.

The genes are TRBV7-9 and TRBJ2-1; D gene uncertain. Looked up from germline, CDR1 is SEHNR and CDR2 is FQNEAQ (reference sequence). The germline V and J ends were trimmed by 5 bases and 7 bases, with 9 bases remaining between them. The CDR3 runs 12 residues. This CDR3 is CASSLVENEQFF. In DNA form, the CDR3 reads TGTGCCAGCAGCCTCGTCGAGAATGAGCAGTTCTTC.

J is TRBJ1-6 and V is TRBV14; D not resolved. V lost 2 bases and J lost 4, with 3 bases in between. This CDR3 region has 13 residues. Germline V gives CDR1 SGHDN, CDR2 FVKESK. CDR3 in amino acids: CASSQQYNSPLHF. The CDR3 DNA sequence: TGTGCCAGCAGCCAACAGTATAATTCACCCCTCCACTTT. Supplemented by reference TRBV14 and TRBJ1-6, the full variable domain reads EAGVTQFPSHSVIEKGQTVTLRCDPISGHDNLYWYRRVMGKEIKFLLHFVKESKQDESGMPNNRFLAERTGGTYSTLKVQPAELEDSGVYFCASSQQYNSPLHFGNGTRLTVT.

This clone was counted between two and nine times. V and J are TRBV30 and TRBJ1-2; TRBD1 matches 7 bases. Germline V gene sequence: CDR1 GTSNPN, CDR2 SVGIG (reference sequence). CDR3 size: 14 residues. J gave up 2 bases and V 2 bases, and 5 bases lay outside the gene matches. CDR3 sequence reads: CAWSSKDRNYGYTF. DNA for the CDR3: TGTGCCTGGAGTTCGAAGGACAGGAACTATGGCTACACCTTC.

The CDR3 spells CASSLQTGFTGELFF. CDR3 nucleotide sequence: TGTGCCAGCAGCCTCCAGACAGGGTTCACCGGGGAGCTGTTTTTT. The chain couples TRBV14 to TRBJ2-2; 7 positions agree with TRBD1. J lost 4 bases, V lost 4 bases, and 6 bases had no gene match. The CDR3 sequence is 15 residues long. Per germline, CDR1 SGHDN and CDR2 FVKESK.

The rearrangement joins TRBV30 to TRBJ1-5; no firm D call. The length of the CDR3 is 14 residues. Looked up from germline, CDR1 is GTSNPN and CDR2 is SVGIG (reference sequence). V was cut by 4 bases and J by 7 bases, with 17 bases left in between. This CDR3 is CAWNAGSGYQPQHF. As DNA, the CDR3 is TGTGCCTGGAACGCCGGGTCGGGGTACCAGCCCCAGCATTTT. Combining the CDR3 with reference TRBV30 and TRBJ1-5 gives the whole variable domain SQTIHQWPATLVQPVGSPLSLECTVEGTSNPNLYWYRQAAGRGLQLLFYSVGIGQISSEVPQNLSASRPQDRQFILSSKKLLLSDSGFYLCAWNAGSGYQPQHFGDGTRLSIL.

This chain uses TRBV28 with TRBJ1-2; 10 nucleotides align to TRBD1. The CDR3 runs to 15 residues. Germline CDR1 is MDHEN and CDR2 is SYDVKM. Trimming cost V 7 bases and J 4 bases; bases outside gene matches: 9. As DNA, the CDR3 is TGTGCCAGCACCCCGGGACAGGGGACGCTCTATGGCTACACCTTC. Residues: CASTPGQGTLYGYTF.

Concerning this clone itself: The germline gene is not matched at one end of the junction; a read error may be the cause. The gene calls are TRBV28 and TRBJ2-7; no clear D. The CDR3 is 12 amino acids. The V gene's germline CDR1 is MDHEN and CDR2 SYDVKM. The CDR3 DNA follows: TGTGCCAGCAGTTTTGGTAGCTACGGGCAGTACTTC. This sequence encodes CASSFGSYGQYF.

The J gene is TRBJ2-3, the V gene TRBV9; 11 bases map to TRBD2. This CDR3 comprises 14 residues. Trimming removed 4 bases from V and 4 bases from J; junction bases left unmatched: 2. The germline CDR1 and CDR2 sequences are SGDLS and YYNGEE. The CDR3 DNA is TGTGCCAGCAGCCCGGGACTAGCGGCAGATACGCAGTATTTT. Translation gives CASSPGLAADTQYF.

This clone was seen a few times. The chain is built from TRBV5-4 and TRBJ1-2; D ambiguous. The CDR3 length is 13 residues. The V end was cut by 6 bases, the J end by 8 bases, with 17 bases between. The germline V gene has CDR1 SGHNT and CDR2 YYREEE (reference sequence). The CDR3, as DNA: TGTGCCAGCACCTCGAGCCGGGGTGGAGGCTACACCTTC. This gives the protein CASTSSRGGGYTF.

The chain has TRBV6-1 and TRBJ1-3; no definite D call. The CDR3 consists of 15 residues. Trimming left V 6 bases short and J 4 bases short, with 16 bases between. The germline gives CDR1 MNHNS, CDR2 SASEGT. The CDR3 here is CASRPPAPYGNTIYF. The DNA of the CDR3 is TGTGCCAGCAGGCCCCCAGCCCCCTACGGAAACACCATATATTTT.

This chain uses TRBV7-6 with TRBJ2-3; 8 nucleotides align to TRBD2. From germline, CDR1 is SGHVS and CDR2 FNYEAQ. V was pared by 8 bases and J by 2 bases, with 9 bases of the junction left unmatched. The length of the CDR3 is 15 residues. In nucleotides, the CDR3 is TGTGCCAGCGGGCTTAGCGGGGAGAACACAGATACGCAGTATTTT. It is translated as CASGLSGENTDTQYF.

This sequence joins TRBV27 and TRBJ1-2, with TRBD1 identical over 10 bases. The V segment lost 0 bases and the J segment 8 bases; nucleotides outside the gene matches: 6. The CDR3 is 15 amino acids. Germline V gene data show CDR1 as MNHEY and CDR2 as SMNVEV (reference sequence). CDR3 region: CASSLSGTGALGYTF. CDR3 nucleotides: TGTGCCAGCAGTTTATCGGGGACAGGGGCTTTGGGCTACACCTTC.